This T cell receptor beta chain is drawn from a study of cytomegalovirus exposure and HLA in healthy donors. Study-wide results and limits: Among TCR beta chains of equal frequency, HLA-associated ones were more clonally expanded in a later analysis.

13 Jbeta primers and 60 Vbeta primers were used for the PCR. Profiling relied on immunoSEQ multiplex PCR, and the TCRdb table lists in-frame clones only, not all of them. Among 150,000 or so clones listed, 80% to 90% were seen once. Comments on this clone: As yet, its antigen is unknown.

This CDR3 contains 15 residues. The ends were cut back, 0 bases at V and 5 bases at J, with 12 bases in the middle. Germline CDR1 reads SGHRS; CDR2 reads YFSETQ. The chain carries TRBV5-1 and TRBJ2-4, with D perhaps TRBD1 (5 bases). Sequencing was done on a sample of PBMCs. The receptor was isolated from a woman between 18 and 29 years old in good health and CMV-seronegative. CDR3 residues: CASSLDGRAENIQYF. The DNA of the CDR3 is TGCGCCAGCAGCTTGGATGGCAGGGCTGAAAACATTCAGTACTTC.